This TCR beta chain was identified during a study of monozygotic twins with inflammatory bowel disease. Looked up from germline, CDR1 is SGHNT and CDR2 is YYREEE (reference sequence). CDR3 length: 17 amino acids. TCRdb reprocessed the 5' RACE reads and stores each CDR3 protein as one record, lacking DNA. Its table records 400,000 to 500,000 distinct CDR3 sequences. Collection of a 2.5 ml blood sample took place per donor. The sequence derives from a human donor with ulcerative colitis or Crohn's disease, or a healthy co-twin of an affected twin (not recorded which). The sample taken for sequencing was blood. The chain carries TRBV5-4 and TRBJ2-5; TCRdb's D call, TRBD2, is unchecked because there is no DNA. CDR3 sequence: CASSLVVGSGNQETQYF.